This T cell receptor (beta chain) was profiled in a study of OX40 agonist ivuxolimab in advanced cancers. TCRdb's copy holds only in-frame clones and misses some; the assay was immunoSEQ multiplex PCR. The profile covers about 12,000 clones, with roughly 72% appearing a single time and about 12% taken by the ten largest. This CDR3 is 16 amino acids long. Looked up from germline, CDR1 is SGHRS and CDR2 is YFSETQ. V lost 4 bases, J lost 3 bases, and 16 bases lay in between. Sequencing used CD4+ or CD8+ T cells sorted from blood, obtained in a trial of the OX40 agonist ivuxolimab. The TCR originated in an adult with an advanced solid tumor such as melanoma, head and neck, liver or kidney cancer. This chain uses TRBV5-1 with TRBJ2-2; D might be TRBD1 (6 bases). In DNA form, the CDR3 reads TGCGCCAGCAGCCCAGCCCAGGGGATATACACCGGGGAGCTGTTTTTT. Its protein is CASSPAQGIYTGELFF. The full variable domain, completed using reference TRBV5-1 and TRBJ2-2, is KAGVTQTPRYLIKTRGQQVTLSCSPISGHRSVSWYQQTPGQGLQFLFEYFSETQRNKGNFPGRFSGRQFSNSRSEMNVSTLELGDSALYLCASSPAQGIYTGELFFGEGSRLTVL.